A selection of T cell receptor beta chains follows, all from one sample in a study of cytomegalovirus exposure and HLA in healthy donors. Profiled with immunoSEQ multiplex PCR; TCRdb holds only in-frame clones, not every one. This repertoire includes approximately 100,000 clones. The sequenced sample consisted of PBMCs. These TCRs come from a man aged 40-49 years in good health and CMV-seronegative. Both conserved end residues are part of each CDR3. Each record gives: J gene, D gene, V gene, CDR3 protein, CDR3 DNA. A D gene is named only where the DNA matches it firmly.

TRBJ2-5	NA	TRBV10-3	CAISELGGIETQYF	TGTGCCATCAGCGAATTGGGGGGAATAGAGACCCAGTACTTC
TRBJ2-3	NA	TRBV19	CASSMKIAGTDTQYF	TGTGCCAGTAGTATGAAAATCGCGGGGACAGATACGCAGTATTTT
TRBJ2-7	TRBD2	TRBV27	CASSPTSGTSTYEQYF	TGTGCCAGCAGTCCCACTAGCGGGACCTCAACCTACGAGCAGTACTTC
TRBJ1-2	TRBD1	TRBV6-5	CASSSPGQGAYGYTF	TGTGCCAGCAGCTCACCAGGACAGGGGGCCTATGGCTACACCTTC
TRBJ2-1	TRBD1	TRBV5-6	CASSLGGGLRYNGQFF	TGTGCCAGCAGCTTGGGAGGGGGCTTACGATACAATGGGCAGTTCTTC
TRBJ1-5	TRBD1	TRBV6-5	CASTGGANQPQHF	TGTGCCAGCACAGGGGGCGCGAATCAGCCCCAGCATTTT
TRBJ1-5	NA	TRBV27	CASSPRWDQPQHF	TGTGCCAGCAGTCCGAGGTGGGATCAGCCCCAGCATTTT
TRBJ2-2	NA	TRBV11-2	CASSPVAGELFF	TGTGCCAGCAGCCCCGTTGCCGGGGAGCTGTTTTTT
TRBJ1-6	TRBD1	TRBV27	CASSTRQGGPLHF	TGTGCCAGCAGTACGCGACAGGGAGGACCCCTCCACTTT
TRBJ2-5	NA	TRBV7-2	CASTPRGPLSGETQYF	TGTGCCAGCACCCCTAGAGGGCCGCTGTCGGGGGAGACCCAGTACTTC
TRBJ2-2	TRBD2	TRBV9	CASRAGTSGGELFF	TGTGCCAGCAGAGCCGGGACTAGTGGCGGGGAGCTGTTTTTT
TRBJ2-5	NA	TRBV2	CASSVLGQGGLETQYF	TGTGCCAGCAGTGTACTGGGCCAGGGGGGTTTGGAGACCCAGTACTTC
TRBJ1-3	TRBD1	TRBV6-1	CASREGRGAGNTIYF	TGTGCCAGCCGTGAGGGCAGGGGGGCTGGAAACACCATATATTTT
TRBJ2-1	NA	TRBV6-1	CASSSVLQFF	TGTGCCAGCAGTTCGGTCCTGCAGTTCTTC
TRBJ2-7	NA	TRBV7-7	CASSSRPGPLYEQYF	TGTGCCAGCAGCTCGCGCCCGGGTCCCCTCTACGAGCAGTACTTC
TRBJ2-7	TRBD2	TRBV4-3	CASSQDRLAGAEQYF	TGCGCCAGCAGCCAAGATCGGCTAGCGGGAGCCGAGCAGTACTTC
TRBJ2-1	NA	TRBV5-5	CASSLNGQDYNEQFF	TGTGCCAGCAGCTTGAACGGACAAGACTACAATGAGCAGTTCTTC
TRBJ1-4	TRBD1	TRBV6-5	CASSGTENEKLFF	TGTGCCAGCAGCGGGACAGAAAATGAAAAACTGTTTTTT
TRBJ2-7	TRBD1	TRBV7-8	CASSLLGQGYEQYF	TGTGCCAGCAGCTTACTCGGACAGGGCTACGAGCAGTACTTC
TRBJ1-1	TRBD1	TRBV5-6	CASSLGQGLTFF	TGTGCCAGCAGCTTGGGACAGGGTTTGACTTTCTTT
TRBJ2-7	TRBD2	TRBV11-2	CASSLMTSGNSYEQYF	TGTGCCAGCAGCTTGATGACTAGCGGGAACTCCTACGAGCAGTACTTC
TRBJ1-2	NA	TRBV6-5	CASRHTGPHTF	TGTGCCAGCAGACATACAGGGCCGCACACCTTC
TRBJ2-5	NA	TRBV12-1	CASRFGGLAASQETQYF	TGTGCCAGCAGGTTCGGGGGACTAGCGGCTTCTCAAGAGACCCAGTACTTC
TRBJ1-2	TRBD1	TRBV19	CASSPRWTGGGYTF	TGTGCCAGTAGTCCGCGGTGGACAGGTGGTGGCTACACCTTC
TRBJ1-2	TRBD1	TRBV6-5	CASSYTRTGGSYGYTF	TGTGCCAGCAGTTACACCCGGACAGGGGGCTCCTATGGCTACACCTTC
TRBJ2-1	TRBD2	TRBV6-5	CASSYFGGASNEQFF	TGTGCCAGCAGTTATTTCGGGGGGGCTTCTAATGAGCAGTTCTTC
TRBJ2-7	TRBD1	TRBV11-2	CASSLDRGPYEQYF	TGTGCCAGCAGCTTGGACAGGGGTCCCTACGAGCAGTACTTC
TRBJ2-2	NA	TRBV5-8	CASSIGVTGELFF	TGTGCCAGCAGCATAGGGGTCACCGGGGAGCTGTTTTTT
TRBJ1-1	TRBD1	TRBV9	CASSGRDRGLTEAFF	TGTGCCAGCAGCGGGCGGGACAGGGGGCTTACTGAAGCTTTCTTT
TRBJ1-2	NA	TRBV27	CASSSAGGGNYGYTF	TGTGCCAGCAGTTCTGCTGGGGGCGGCAACTATGGCTACACCTTC
TRBJ2-6	NA	TRBV14	CASGQNPANVLTF	TGTGCCAGCGGACAGAACCCCGCCAACGTCCTGACTTTC
TRBJ2-7	TRBD2	TRBV7-6	CASSLESTSGFNEQYF	TGTGCCAGCAGCTTAGAGTCGACTAGCGGGTTTAACGAGCAGTACTTC
TRBJ1-5	TRBD1	TRBV18	CASSPDREQPQHF	TGTGCCAGCTCACCAGACAGGGAACAGCCCCAGCATTTT
TRBJ1-1	NA	TRBV4-2	CASSQDMSMNTEAFF	TGTGCCAGCAGCCAAGATATGAGCATGAACACTGAAGCTTTCTTT
TRBJ2-7	TRBD1	TRBV5-1	CASSSDRVLYEQYF	TGCGCCAGCAGCTCGGACAGGGTCCTATACGAGCAGTACTTC
TRBJ2-3	TRBD2	TRBV11-2	CASSPGGYTQYF	TGTGCCAGCAGCCCGGGGGGGTATACGCAGTATTTT
TRBJ1-3	TRBD1	TRBV5-4	CASSVGTGGNTIYF	TGTGCCAGCAGCGTAGGGACAGGAGGAAACACCATATATTTT
TRBJ2-5	TRBD2	TRBV5-4	CASSLASGRLETQYF	TGTGCCAGCAGCTTGGCTAGCGGACGTTTAGAGACCCAGTACTTC
TRBJ2-1	NA	TRBV2	CASSVRRSYNEQFF	TGTGCCAGCAGTGTTCGGAGATCCTACAATGAGCAGTTCTTC
TRBJ1-1	TRBD1	TRBV19	CASGQVGTEAFF	TGTGCCAGCGGACAGGTGGGCACTGAAGCTTTCTTT
TRBJ1-1	NA	TRBV9	CASSLLRGNTEAFF	TGTGCCAGCAGCTTACTTAGGGGGAACACTGAAGCTTTCTTT